Below, 24 T cell receptor beta chains from the same sample are listed, as sequenced in a study of identical twins. TCRdb passed the 5' RACE reads through MiXCR, listing each CDR3 protein once. The table shows some 790,000 distinct CDR3 sequences, with roughly 20% occurring only once. The same sample was also used in a study of T cells expressing NK-cell markers.

Sequences were obtained from PBMCs. The receptors here all came from a woman under 30 in good health.

This clonotype was detected a few times. The chain joins TRBV29-1 to TRBJ2-1; 9 nucleotides line up with TRBD2. After removal of 3 bases from V and 8 bases from J, the junction contained 8 bases not matched to a gene. Germline-derived CDR1 and CDR2 are SQVTM and ANQGSEA. The CDR3 spans 14 residues. This CDR3 is CSVDGVAGADEQFF. CDR3 nucleotide sequence: TGCAGCGTTGATGGGGTAGCGGGAGCCGATGAGCAGTTCTTC.

V gene TRBV12-3 or TRBV12-4 combines with J gene TRBJ2-2, with D unclear. V lost 6 bases, J lost 8 bases, and 7 bases lay in between. CDR3 length equals 11 residues. This chain's CDR3 is CASSRVGELFF. The CDR3, as DNA: TGTGCCAGCAGCCGAGTGGGGGAGCTGTTTTTT.

This chain uses TRBV5-1 with TRBJ2-5, with 8 bases matching TRBD2. The V gene's germline CDR1 is SGHRS and CDR2 YFSETQ. This CDR3 spans 16 amino acids. With 1 base clipped from V and 3 bases from J, the junction kept 8 bases outside the gene matches. DNA for the CDR3: TGCGCCAGCAGCTTGTGGTCTAGCGGGCGTAAAGAGACCCAGTACTTC. Translated, it gives CASSLWSSGRKETQYF.

This clonotype was seen a handful of times. The V gene is TRBV5-8, the J gene TRBJ2-7; D may be TRBD2 (5 bases). This CDR3 spans 16 amino acids. The germline V gene encodes CDR1 SGHTS and CDR2 YDEGEE. V lost 0 bases, J lost 6 bases, and 19 bases lay in between. CDR3 protein: CASSLAHQTTGGEQYF. CDR3 sequence (DNA): TGTGCCAGCAGCTTGGCTCATCAGACCACTGGAGGCGAGCAGTACTTC.

This clonotype was counted only a few times. This chain joins TRBV7-8 and TRBJ1-5; D unclear. CDR3 length: 15 residues. V lost 1 base and J 4 bases, leaving 11 bases between the germline ends. The V gene's germline CDR1 is SGHVS and CDR2 FQNEAQ. CDR3 amino acids: CASSLGASRNQPQHF. CDR3 coding DNA: TGTGCCAGCAGCTTAGGCGCCAGTCGGAATCAGCCCCAGCATTTT. Drawing the rest from reference TRBV7-8 and TRBJ1-5, the complete variable domain is GAGVSQSPRYKVAKRGQDVALRCDPISGHVSLFWYQQALGQGPEFLTYFQNEAQLDKSGLPSDRFFAERPEGSVSTLKIQRTQQEDSAVYLCASSLGASRNQPQHFGDGTRLSIL.

This clonotype has only a few counts. J is TRBJ1-2 and V is TRBV28; 8 bases agree with TRBD1. The CDR3 spans 15 residues. Germline V lookup: CDR1 MDHEN, CDR2 SYDVKM. The V and J ends lost 3 bases and 7 bases, in that order; junction bases with no gene match: 10. The CDR3 nucleotides are TGTGCCAGCAGTTTCCCCCACTCAGGGGGCGGTGGCTACACCTTC. It yields the protein CASSFPHSGGGGYTF.

This clonotype occurred a few times. This chain links TRBV7-2 with TRBJ2-1, with D maybe TRBD2 (6 bases). The germline V and J ends were trimmed by 3 bases and 9 bases, with 9 bases remaining between them. In germline, CDR1 is SGHTA, CDR2 FQGNSA. CDR3 length: 12 amino acids. The CDR3, as DNA: TGTGCCAGCAGCTTCTCGGGAGCTGAGCAGTTCTTC. It encodes CASSFSGAEQFF. The whole variable domain, filled in from reference TRBV7-2 and TRBJ2-1, reads GAGVSQSPSNKVTEKGKDVELRCDPISGHTALYWYRQSLGQGLEFLIYFQGNSAPDKSGLPSDRFSAERTGGSVSTLTIQRTQQEDSAVYLCASSFSGAEQFFGPGTRLTVL.

This chain joins TRBV7-2 and TRBJ2-7; 9 bases agree with TRBD2. There are 15 residues in the CDR3. The V segment lost 4 bases and the J segment 3 bases; nucleotides outside the gene matches: 7. Looked up from germline, CDR1 is SGHTA and CDR2 is FQGNSA. CDR3 DNA: TGTGCCAGCAGCTCATCGGGACTAGCCCTCTACGAGCAGTACTTC. This encodes CASSSSGLALYEQYF.

The chain joins TRBV7-8 to TRBJ2-3; no reliable D call. Germline V gene sequence: CDR1 SGHVS, CDR2 FQNEAQ. The CDR3 is 15 amino acids. The V end was cut by 8 bases, the J end by 0 bases, with 15 bases between. In DNA, the CDR3 is TGTGCCAGCGCCCCTAGTGGGGAAAGCACAGATACGCAGTATTTT. It codes for CASAPSGESTDTQYF.

This rearrangement joins TRBV20-1 to TRBJ1-2, with a weak D call TRBD1 (6 bases). V was clipped by 0 bases and J by 4 bases, with 9 bases between them. Per the germline V gene, CDR1 is DFQATT and CDR2 is SNEGSKA (reference sequence). The CDR3 runs 13 residues. Written as DNA, the CDR3 is TGCAGTGCTAGAGACCGGACAGTCTATGGCTACACCTTC. Translated: CSARDRTVYGYTF.

This clonotype was seen just once. V gene TRBV5-6 combines with J gene TRBJ2-7; TRBD1 matches at 7 bases. V lost 5 bases and J lost 6; bases outside the gene matches: 8. Germline V gene lookup returns CDR1 SGHDT and CDR2 YYEEEE. This CDR3 has 13 residues. The CDR3 sequence is CASSSRYRGEQYF. For the CDR3, the DNA is TGTGCCAGCAGTTCGCGATACAGGGGCGAGCAGTACTTC.

In this sample, this clonotype turned up once. The V gene is TRBV7-6, the J gene TRBJ2-1; tentative D call: TRBD1 (6 bases). The V gene lost 1 base and the J gene lost 10 bases, with 14 bases spanning the gap. CDR3 length equals 14 residues. Germline values: CDR1 SGHVS, CDR2 FNYEAQ. CDR3 amino acids: CASSLGSRTGEQFF. CDR3 in DNA: TGTGCCAGCAGCTTAGGGTCCCGTACAGGGGAGCAGTTCTTC. Together with reference TRBV7-6 and TRBJ2-1, the CDR3 gives the full variable domain: GAGVSQSPRYKVTKRGQDVALRCDPISGHVSLYWYRQALGQGPEFLTYFNYEAQQDKSGLPNDRFSAERPEGSISTLTIQRTEQRDSAMYRCASSLGSRTGEQFFGPGTRLTVL.

In this sample, this clonotype turned up a few times. The chain recombines TRBV12-3 or TRBV12-4 with TRBJ1-1; D not resolved. CDR3 size: 13 residues. Trimming removed 8 bases from V and 4 bases from J, with 14 bases in between. The CDR3 DNA reads as TGTGCCAGCCAAGCGGCCGCGGGCACTGAAGCTTTCTTT. It is translated as CASQAAAGTEAFF.

This chain uses TRBV7-9 with TRBJ1-1, with D maybe TRBD1 (5 bases). The CDR3 runs to 13 residues. CDR1 is SEHNR and CDR2 is FQNEAQ in the germline V gene (reference sequence). The V and J ends lost 7 bases and 8 bases respectively, with 17 bases between them. The CDR3 DNA is TGTGCCAGCACCTCGGGTTGGGGGGAAGAAGCTTTCTTT. This encodes CASTSGWGEEAFF.

The chain links TRBV11-2 to TRBJ2-1, with 8 nucleotides matching TRBD1. After removal of 4 bases from V and 3 bases from J, the junction contained 8 bases not matched to a gene. The CDR3 consists of 16 residues. Germline-derived CDR1 and CDR2 are SGHAT and FQNNGV. The CDR3 coding sequence is TGTGCCAGCAGCTCGGCCGGGACAGGTGGCTACAATGAGCAGTTCTTC. As protein: CASSSAGTGGYNEQFF.

This clonotype has just a few counts. The J gene is TRBJ2-4, the V gene TRBV5-5; D is unclear. The CDR3 spans 16 residues. Germline V gene sequence: CDR1 SGHKS, CDR2 YYEKEE (reference sequence). V lost 0 bases to trimming and J lost 0 bases, with 10 bases between them. DNA for the CDR3: TGTGCCAGCAGCTTGGCGGCGAGGCTAGCCAAAAACATTCAGTACTTC. This sequence encodes CASSLAARLAKNIQYF.

This clonotype was detected only a few times. The chain uses TRBV7-2 and TRBJ2-2; D is ambiguous. With 7 bases removed from V and 6 bases from J, the gap between germline ends came to 12 bases. This CDR3 has 13 amino acids. Germline V gene data show CDR1 as SGHTA and CDR2 as FQGNSA. CDR3 in DNA: TGTGCCAGCACCCACCAGGCGCCCGGGGAGCTGTTTTTT. As protein: CASTHQAPGELFF.

In its sample, this clonotype was seen a few times. The chain joins TRBV9 to TRBJ2-7; D is possibly TRBD2 (7 bases). V was clipped by 0 bases and J by 2 bases, with 12 bases between them. Germline V lookup: CDR1 SGDLS, CDR2 YYNGEE. The CDR3 spans 15 residues. The CDR3 region has the DNA TGTGCCAGCAGCGTAGGGAGCGGGACAACCTACGAGCAGTACTTC. Amino acid sequence: CASSVGSGTTYEQYF.

This clonotype was recorded a few times. V is TRBV12-3 or TRBV12-4 and J is TRBJ1-4; D remains unclear. V was trimmed by 7 bases and J by 6 bases, leaving 15 bases between them. There are 14 residues in the CDR3. CDR3 region: CASTPFLRHEKLFF. In DNA, the CDR3 is TGTGCCAGCACCCCTTTTCTCAGGCATGAAAAACTGTTTTTT.

This clonotype was seen only a few times. The chain recombines TRBV5-1 with TRBJ1-4; weak D call: TRBD1 (6 bases). CDR3 length: 16 amino acids. V gave up 4 bases and J gave up 7 bases, with 20 bases separating them. CDR1 and CDR2 (germline): SGHRS, YFSETQ. CDR3 loop: CASSPGAEGDGEKLFF. CDR3 DNA sequence: TGCGCCAGCAGCCCGGGGGCGGAAGGAGATGGTGAAAAACTGTTTTTT.

This clonotype was picked up a small number of times. The rearrangement links TRBV28 to TRBJ2-6; D is ambiguous. V lost 8 bases and J 0 bases, leaving 11 bases between the germline ends. The CDR3 runs to 15 residues. The germline V gene has CDR1 MDHEN and CDR2 SYDVKM. CDR3 loop: CASLSQYSGANVLTF. In DNA, the CDR3 is TGTGCCAGCCTGTCACAATACTCTGGGGCCAACGTCCTGACTTTC.

This clonotype was seen many times. The chain combines TRBV11-2 with TRBJ2-5; 14 bases are shared with TRBD2. Looked up from germline, CDR1 is SGHAT and CDR2 is FQNNGV. J lost 4 bases, V lost 2 bases, and 12 bases had no gene match. This CDR3 region has 19 residues. In DNA form, the CDR3 reads TGTGCCAGCAGCTTACCCTACGGGACTAGCGGGAGTAAAGTAGAGACCCAGTACTTC. Protein sequence: CASSLPYGTSGSKVETQYF.

The chain couples TRBV9 to TRBJ2-1; no clear D gene. The CDR3 has 12 amino acids. Germline V lookup: CDR1 SGDLS, CDR2 YYNGEE. Between the trimmed V and J ends, which lost 2 bases and 12 bases, there was a span of 12 bases. The CDR3 reads CASSVDSATQFF. The CDR3 region has the DNA TGTGCCAGCAGCGTCGACTCTGCGACGCAGTTCTTC.

The rearrangement joins TRBV6-5 to TRBJ2-4, with 9 positions matching TRBD2. V was pared by 2 bases and J by 8 bases, with 10 bases of the junction left unmatched. The CDR3 is 16 amino acids. Germline V gene lookup returns CDR1 MNHEY and CDR2 SVGAGI. Written as DNA, the CDR3 is TGTGCCAGCAGTTACCGGCTAGCGGGGTCCGTCCACATTCAGTACTTC. As protein: CASSYRLAGSVHIQYF.